The clone carrying this T cell receptor beta chain was counted once. Its antigen is not identified. These data are taken from a study of PD-L1 blockade in urothelial cancer. On the study more broadly: Reported median T cell count for blood samples was around 140,000. Overall study findings and caveats: Below-median pretreatment blood TCR clonality was a predictor of better survival.

The CDR3 sequence is 15 residues long. CDR1 and CDR2 from the germline V gene are KGHSH and LQKENI. Trimming took 2 bases from V and 0 from J, leaving 11 bases between them. Indicated time point: peripheral blood 6 weeks after treatment start. Sampling of each patient yielded between 1 and 8 specimens, collected pretreatment and on-treatment. The authors spiked synthetic TCR analog templates into each PCR. The table came from immunoSEQ multiplex PCR; TCRdb's copy has only in-frame clones and leaves some out. The table includes tens of thousands of clones, 80% to 90% detected once. Material: PBMCs, obtained around atezolizumab (anti-PD-L1) treatment. The chain links TRBV18 to TRBJ2-7; D is unclear. The source is a man in his 60s with urothelial cancer. The CDR3 spells CASSPKETASYEQYF. CDR3 DNA: TGTGCCAGCTCACCAAAAGAGACTGCCTCCTACGAGCAGTACTTC. The full variable domain, completed using reference TRBV18 and TRBJ2-7, is NAGVMQNPRHLVRRRGQEARLRCSPMKGHSHVYWYRQLPEEGLKFMVYLQKENIIDESGMPKERFSAEFPKEGPSILRIQQVVRGDSAAYFCASSPKETASYEQYFGPGTRLTVT.